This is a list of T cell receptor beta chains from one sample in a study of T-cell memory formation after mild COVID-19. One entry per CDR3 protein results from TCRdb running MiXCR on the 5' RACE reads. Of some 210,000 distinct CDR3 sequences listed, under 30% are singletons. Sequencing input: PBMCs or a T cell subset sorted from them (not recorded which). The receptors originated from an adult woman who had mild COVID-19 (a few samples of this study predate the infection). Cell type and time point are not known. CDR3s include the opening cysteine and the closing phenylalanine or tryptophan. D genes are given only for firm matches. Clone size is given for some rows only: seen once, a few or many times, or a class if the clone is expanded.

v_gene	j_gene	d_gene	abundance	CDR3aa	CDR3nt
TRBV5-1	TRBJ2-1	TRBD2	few	CASSPLASGRNEQFF	TGCGCCAGCAGCCCTCTGGCTAGCGGGAGGAATGAGCAGTTCTTC
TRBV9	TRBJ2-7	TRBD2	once	CASSDHGDLGGEQYF	TGTGCCAGCAGCGATCACGGAGACCTCGGGGGGGAGCAGTACTTC
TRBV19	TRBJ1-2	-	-	CASSPTHRGNGYTF	TGTGCCAGTAGTCCAACTCACCGGGGTAACGGCTACACCTTC
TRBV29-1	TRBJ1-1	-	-	CSARRLNTEAFF	TGCAGCGCTCGCAGGCTAAACACTGAAGCTTTCTTT
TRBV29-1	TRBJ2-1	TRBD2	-	CSVRASGRVDNEQFF	TGCAGCGTGCGTGCTAGCGGGAGGGTAGACAATGAGCAGTTCTTC
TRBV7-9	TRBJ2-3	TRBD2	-	CASSRGTSGTHADTQYF	TGTGCCAGCAGCCGGGGGACTAGCGGGACGCACGCAGATACGCAGTATTTT
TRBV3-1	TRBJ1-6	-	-	CASSQDSGRGSPLHF	TGTGCCAGCAGCCAAGACTCTGGGAGGGGGTCACCCCTCCACTTT
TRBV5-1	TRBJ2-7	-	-	CASSLGQSSSYEQYF	TGCGCCAGCAGCTTGGGGCAGTCGAGCTCCTACGAGCAGTACTTC
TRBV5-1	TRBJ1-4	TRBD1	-	CASGQGGEKLFF	TGCGCCAGCGGACAGGGAGGTGAAAAACTGTTTTTT
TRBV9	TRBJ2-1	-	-	CASSVDPRVDTNEQFF	TGTGCCAGCAGCGTAGACCCTCGCGTGGACACCAATGAGCAGTTCTTC
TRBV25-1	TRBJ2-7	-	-	CASSDEGRGEQYF	TGTGCCAGCAGTGACGAGGGTCGGGGCGAGCAGTACTTC
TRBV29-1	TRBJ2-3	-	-	CSVDFSVTDTQYF	TGCAGCGTTGATTTTAGCGTGACAGATACGCAGTATTTT
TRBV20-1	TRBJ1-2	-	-	CSAPRPGTHHPYGYTF	TGCAGTGCGCCCCGACCCGGGACCCATCACCCCTATGGCTACACCTTC
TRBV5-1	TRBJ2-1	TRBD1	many	CASSSGTGGYNEQFF	TGCGCCAGCAGCTCCGGGACAGGGGGTTACAATGAGCAGTTCTTC
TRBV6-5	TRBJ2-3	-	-	CASSYEQGRADTQYF	TGTGCCAGCAGTTACGAGCAGGGCCGTGCAGATACGCAGTATTTT
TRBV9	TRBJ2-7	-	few	CASSPTVEAGYEQYF	TGTGCCAGCAGCCCGACGGTGGAGGCTGGATACGAGCAGTACTTC
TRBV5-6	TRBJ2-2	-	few	CASSPGVAGELFF	TGTGCCAGCAGCCCGGGGGTAGCCGGGGAGCTGTTTTTT
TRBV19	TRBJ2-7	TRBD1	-	CASIRTGRREQYF	TGTGCCAGTATTAGGACAGGGCGCCGAGAGCAGTACTTC
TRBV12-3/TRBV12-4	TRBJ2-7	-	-	CASSLSEGEQYF	TGTGCCAGCAGTTTGAGCGAGGGCGAGCAGTACTTC
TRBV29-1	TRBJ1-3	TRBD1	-	CSVELGQPRNTIYF	TGCAGCGTTGAGCTGGGACAGCCAAGAAACACCATATATTTT
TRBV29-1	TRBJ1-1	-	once	CSVEGLRWDTEAFF	TGCAGCGTTGAAGGACTCCGATGGGACACTGAAGCTTTCTTT
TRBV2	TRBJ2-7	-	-	CASSEALRTRHEQYF	TGTGCCAGCAGTGAAGCGCTTCGGACCCGACACGAGCAGTACTTC
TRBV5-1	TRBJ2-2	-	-	CASSAGQLDTGELFF	TGCGCCAGCAGCGCGGGACAGCTCGACACCGGGGAGCTGTTTTTT
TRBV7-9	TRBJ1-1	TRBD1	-	CASTPTGENTEAFF	TGTGCCAGCACCCCCACAGGGGAGAACACTGAAGCTTTCTTT
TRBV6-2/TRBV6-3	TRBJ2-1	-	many	CASSLPGVRSNEQFF	TGTGCCAGCAGTCTACCGGGAGTTAGGAGCAATGAGCAGTTCTTC
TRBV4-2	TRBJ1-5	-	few	CASSQGVDQPQHF	TGTGCCAGCAGCCAAGGGGTGGATCAGCCCCAGCATTTT
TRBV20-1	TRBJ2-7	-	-	CSAGPTSYEQYF	TGCAGTGCTGGGCCTACCTCCTACGAGCAGTACTTC
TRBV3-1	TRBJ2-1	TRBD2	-	CASSQVSSGGNEQFF	TGTGCCAGCAGCCAAGTGTCTAGCGGGGGCAATGAGCAGTTCTTC
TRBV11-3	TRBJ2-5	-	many	CASSIGLQETQYF	TGTGCCAGCAGCATCGGACTTCAAGAGACCCAGTACTTC
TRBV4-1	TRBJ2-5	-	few	CASSPNPGPQETQYF	TGCGCCAGCAGCCCTAATCCTGGGCCCCAAGAGACCCAGTACTTC
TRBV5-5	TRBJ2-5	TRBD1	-	CASRYSWGLRAGQAVQETQYF	TGTGCAAGCAGGTACTCATGGGGCCTCCGTGCCGGACAGGCCGTACAAGAGACCCAGTACTTC
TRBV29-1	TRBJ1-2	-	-	CSVEESGGAHGYTF	TGCAGCGTTGAAGAATCCGGGGGCGCGCATGGCTACACCTTC
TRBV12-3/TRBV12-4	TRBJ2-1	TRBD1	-	CASSQDRYNEQFF	TGTGCCAGCAGCCAGGACAGGTACAATGAGCAGTTCTTC
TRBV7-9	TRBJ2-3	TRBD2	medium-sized	CASSLGSSGSRTDTQYF	TGTGCCAGCAGCTTGGGGAGTAGCGGGAGTAGGACAGATACGCAGTATTTT
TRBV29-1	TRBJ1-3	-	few	CSARRQGAGNTIYF	TGCAGCGCCCGGCGGCAGGGAGCAGGAAACACCATATATTTT
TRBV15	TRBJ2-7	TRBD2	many	CATSPTGLAAYEQYF	TGTGCCACCAGCCCCACGGGACTAGCGGCCTACGAGCAGTACTTC
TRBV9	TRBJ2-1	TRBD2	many	CASSLHPGLAGDEQFF	TGTGCCAGCAGCCTACACCCGGGACTAGCGGGGGATGAGCAGTTCTTC
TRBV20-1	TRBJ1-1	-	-	CSAQKVPTAPEAFF	TGCAGTGCACAGAAGGTACCGACAGCTCCTGAAGCTTTCTTT
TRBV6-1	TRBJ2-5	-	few	CASSEVQGVPGETQYF	TGTGCCAGCAGTGAAGTACAAGGGGTGCCCGGGGAGACCCAGTACTTC
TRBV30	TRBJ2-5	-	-	CAWSSSRGWETQYF	TGTGCCTGGAGTTCTTCTCGCGGATGGGAGACCCAGTACTTC
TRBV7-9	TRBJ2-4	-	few	CASSLARGNIQYF	TGTGCCAGCAGCTTAGCCAGGGGAAACATTCAGTACTTC